This T cell receptor (beta chain) comes out of a study of T cells in Graves' hyperthyroidism and ophthalmopathy. General study points: Blood shared most expanded thyroid clonotypes above 0.001.

This clonotype was counted at least ten times. What it binds is unknown. CDR1 and CDR2 (germline): DFQATT, SNEGSKA (reference sequence). The ends were cut back, 3 bases at V and 5 bases at J, with 20 bases in the middle. The CDR3 is 16 residues long. Patients with ophthalmopathy all had a Clinical Activity Score of at least 3, a NOSPECS grade of at least 4 and duration under 3 months. The study left out patients who had uncontrolled infection, other autoimmune disease, pregnancy or lactation. The investigators amplified TCR beta CDR3 regions from RNA transcripts. HTBI primers were used for first-round RT-PCR of the TCR CDR3. Each CDR3 protein is one row after TCRdb ran MiXCR on the multiplex PCR reads. In the table there are around 350,000 distinct CDR3 sequences, nearly 15% of which are singletons.

The source material was blood. V gene TRBV20-1 combines with J gene TRBJ2-1, with D uncertain. The sequence derives from an older woman with Graves' ophthalmopathy. The CDR3 bases are TGCAGTGCTAGCGAGCTTGTGCGGAACCTGAACAATGAGCAGTTCTTC. The encoded protein is CSASELVRNLNNEQFF.